A selection of T cell receptor beta chains follows, all from one sample in a study of early T cells in non-severe SARS-CoV-2 infection. Each CDR3 protein gets one entry after TCRdb re-called the 5' RACE reads with MiXCR. The sample contains about 67,000 distinct CDR3 sequences, 10% of which appear only once. Material: whole blood, obtained at baseline. These TCRs come from an adult who was a healthcare worker with PCR-confirmed SARS-CoV-2 infection or an uninfected control (not recorded which). The CDR3 runs from the conserved cysteine through the conserved F or W. D genes are given only for firm matches. For some rows the clone size is stated as once, few or many, or as a class when expanded; others skip it.

TRBV4-3	TRBD2	many	TRBJ2-3	TGCGCCAGCAGCCAAGATTTAAGCGGGGGTAGCACAGATACGCAGTATTTT	CASSQDLSGGSTDTQYF
TRBV6-5	NA	many	TRBJ2-5	TGTGCCAGCAGCCCCGCCAGGCAAGAGACCCAGTACTTC	CASSPARQETQYF
TRBV28	TRBD1	many	TRBJ2-7	TGTGCCAGCAGTTTCCCGGACAGGGTCAACGAGCAGTACTTC	CASSFPDRVNEQYF
TRBV6-2/TRBV6-3	TRBD2	NA	TRBJ2-7	TGTGCCAGCCGAACTAGCGGGAGTGGCGAGCAGTACTTC	CASRTSGSGEQYF
TRBV4-1	TRBD2	many	TRBJ2-2	TGCGCCAGCAGCCAGGGAGGGGTGATGACCGGGGAGCTGTTTTTT	CASSQGGVMTGELFF
TRBV4-3	NA	many	TRBJ1-4	TGCGCCAGCAGCCAAGTATCCGGGGCGCGGGATGAAAAACTGTTTTTT	CASSQVSGARDEKLFF
TRBV28	NA	NA	TRBJ1-1	TGTGCCAGCAATGAGGCCAGGCTTACATCTGAAGCTTTCTTT	CASNEARLTSEAFF
TRBV14	NA	many	TRBJ2-5	TGTGCCAGCAGCCAAGAACTGAAGGGACAAGAGACCCAGTACTTC	CASSQELKGQETQYF
TRBV7-9	NA	many	TRBJ2-7	TGTGCCAGCAGCCCTACAGGAGCGGACGAGCAGTACTTC	CASSPTGADEQYF
TRBV19	NA	few	TRBJ2-2	TGTGCCAGTATCCTCAATGGCGGTGCCGGGGAGCTGTTTTTT	CASILNGGAGELFF
TRBV4-2	NA	NA	TRBJ2-2	TGTGCCAGCAGCCAAGAGGACCAGCGGCCGAACACCGGGGAGCTGTTTTTT	CASSQEDQRPNTGELFF
TRBV28	NA	many	TRBJ2-7	TGTGCCAGCACCGAGACAGCAACCTACGAGCAGTACTTC	CASTETATYEQYF
TRBV29-1	NA	many	TRBJ1-5	TGCAGCGTTGAAGATGGGCCAGGCAATCAGCCCCAGCATTTT	CSVEDGPGNQPQHF
TRBV28	TRBD1	NA	TRBJ2-7	TGTGCCAGCAGGCCGGGACAGGGGATCTACGAGCAGTACTTC	CASRPGQGIYEQYF
TRBV29-1	NA	many	TRBJ2-2	TGCAGCGCGGGGGGCTCCGGGGAGCTGTTTTTT	CSAGGSGELFF
TRBV27	TRBD2	few	TRBJ2-3	TGTGCCAGCGCGCTAGCGGGATCCCCAGATACGCAGTATTTT	CASALAGSPDTQYF
TRBV28	NA	few	TRBJ2-2	TGTGCCAGCAGTTCCAAAAACAGGTTCGGTGCCGGGGAGCTGTTTTTT	CASSSKNRFGAGELFF
TRBV15	NA	many	TRBJ2-4	TGTGCCACCAGCAGTCTGGACAGCGTCGCCAAAAACATTCAGTACTTC	CATSSLDSVAKNIQYF
TRBV11-1	NA	few	TRBJ2-1	TGTGCCAGCAGCTTAGTGCAGTCCTACAATGAGCAGTTCTTC	CASSLVQSYNEQFF
TRBV7-2	NA	few	TRBJ2-1	TGTGCCAGCAGTCCCCGCATCGTAGGTGAGCAGTTCTTC	CASSPRIVGEQFF
TRBV29-1	NA	many	TRBJ2-3	TGCAGCGTGTCTCAATCGGGGAGTGACGCAGATACGCAGTATTTT	CSVSQSGSDADTQYF
TRBV20-1	TRBD2	many	TRBJ2-7	TGCAGTGCTAGAGTGGCAGCGGGAGTCTTTTACGAGCAGTACTTC	CSARVAAGVFYEQYF
TRBV7-6	NA	few	TRBJ1-5	TGTGCCAGCAGCTCTGGGGGTAGCAATCAGCCCCAGCATTTT	CASSSGGSNQPQHF
TRBV2	NA	many	TRBJ2-1	TGTGCCAGCAGTGAAGTTTATGAGCAGTTCTTC	CASSEVYEQFF
TRBV7-6	TRBD1	many	TRBJ2-3	TGTGCCAGCAGCCCCGGGACAGATCTTGTCACAGATACGCAGTATTTT	CASSPGTDLVTDTQYF
TRBV27	NA	few	TRBJ1-2	TGTGCCAGCAGTTTTAGTTCTTTTCGGGTAGGCGGCTACACCTTC	CASSFSSFRVGGYTF
TRBV19	TRBD1	NA	TRBJ2-7	TGTGCCAGTGCCCGGGACAGGCGAGCCTACGAGCAGTACTTC	CASARDRRAYEQYF
TRBV6-2/TRBV6-3	NA	few	TRBJ2-1	TGTGCCAGCAGTGTCGGCCGCGCCGGTGAGCAGTTCTTC	CASSVGRAGEQFF
TRBV28	TRBD2	NA	TRBJ2-7	TGTGCCAGCGGATTAGCGGGGGTGTGGGAGCAGTACTTC	CASGLAGVWEQYF
TRBV3-1	NA	few	TRBJ1-3	TGTGCCAGCAGCCAAGGCCCCTCTGGAAACACCATATATTTT	CASSQGPSGNTIYF
TRBV20-1	TRBD1	many	TRBJ2-7	TGCAGTGCTAGTAACAGGGGGAAAGGTAACGAGCAGTACTTC	CSASNRGKGNEQYF
TRBV12-3/TRBV12-4	NA	many	TRBJ1-4	TGTGCCAGCAGTTTTTATGACCCTAATGAAAAACTGTTTTTT	CASSFYDPNEKLFF
TRBV2	TRBD2	NA	TRBJ2-1	TGTGCCAGCAGGATGCTAGCGGGAGGGTCCGGTGAGCAGTTCTTC	CASRMLAGGSGEQFF
TRBV5-4	TRBD1	many	TRBJ2-1	TGTGCCAGCAGCTTGACGGACAGGGGGCCCCATTCAAGAGGGCTGTTCTTC	CASSLTDRGPHSRGLFF
TRBV7-2	TRBD1	few	TRBJ1-2	TGTGCCAGCAGATTACAGGGGAGCCATGGCTACACCTTC	CASRLQGSHGYTF
TRBV12-3/TRBV12-4	NA	many	TRBJ1-1	TGTGCCAGCAGTGAGCAGGGATCTCTACCGAACACTGAAGCTTTCTTT	CASSEQGSLPNTEAFF
TRBV27	TRBD1	NA	TRBJ2-6	TGTGCCAGCACTAGGCTGGGACAGAAACCCTCTGGGGCCAACGTCCTGACTTTC	CASTRLGQKPSGANVLTF
TRBV12-3/TRBV12-4	NA	many	TRBJ2-7	TGTGCCAGCAGTCCAACTAGGGACGGATACTACGAGCAGTACTTC	CASSPTRDGYYEQYF
TRBV7-8	NA	NA	TRBJ2-4	TGTGCCAGCAGCTTAGGGCGGAAAAGCCCAGGGGCCAAAAACATTCAGTACTTC	CASSLGRKSPGAKNIQYF
TRBV28	NA	NA	TRBJ1-2	TGTGCCAGCAGTTTAAACCTCTTC	CASSLNLF
TRBV7-2	TRBD2	NA	TRBJ2-3	TGTGCCAGCAGCTTAGTGGCCGACAGCGGGGGCTTGGCAGATACGCAGTATTTT	CASSLVADSGGLADTQYF
TRBV12-3/TRBV12-4	NA	many	TRBJ1-1	TGTGCCAGCAGTCAACAGTATGAGGACACTGAAGCTTTCTTT	CASSQQYEDTEAFF
TRBV29-1	NA	NA	TRBJ2-1	TGCAGCGTTGAGGAGGGGAGCGATGAGCAGTTCTTC	CSVEEGSDEQFF
TRBV11-2	NA	many	TRBJ1-2	TGTGCCAGCAGCCAAGACAGGCAGTACGGCTACACCTTC	CASSQDRQYGYTF
TRBV4-1	TRBD2	many	TRBJ2-1	TGCGCCAGCAGCCAATCTACTAGCGGGAGGATCGAGCAGTTCTTC	CASSQSTSGRIEQFF
TRBV28	TRBD2	NA	TRBJ2-7	TGTGCCAGCAGCCCCCTAGCGGGAAATCGATACGAGCAGTACTTC	CASSPLAGNRYEQYF